This TCR beta chain appears in the sequencing data of a study of T cells in localized non-small cell lung cancer. The V and J ends lost 6 bases and 2 bases, in that order; junction bases with no gene match: 6. Germline V CDR1 and CDR2: MDHEN, SYDVKM. The CDR3 runs 14 residues. Only in-frame clones appear in the TCRdb table, and some are missing; sequencing was by immunoSEQ multiplex PCR. This sample carries tens of thousands of clones, roughly 92% of them seen once, and the ten largest clones take roughly 7.4%. The chain carries TRBV28 and TRBJ1-2; TRBD1 matches 7 bases. The sample was peripheral blood, taken before any cancer treatment. The clonotype comes from a female donor at least 60 years old with stage I lung adenocarcinoma. The CDR3 nucleotides are TGTGCCAGCAGCTTCCCGGGACAGAACTATGGCTACACCTTC. As protein: CASSFPGQNYGYTF.